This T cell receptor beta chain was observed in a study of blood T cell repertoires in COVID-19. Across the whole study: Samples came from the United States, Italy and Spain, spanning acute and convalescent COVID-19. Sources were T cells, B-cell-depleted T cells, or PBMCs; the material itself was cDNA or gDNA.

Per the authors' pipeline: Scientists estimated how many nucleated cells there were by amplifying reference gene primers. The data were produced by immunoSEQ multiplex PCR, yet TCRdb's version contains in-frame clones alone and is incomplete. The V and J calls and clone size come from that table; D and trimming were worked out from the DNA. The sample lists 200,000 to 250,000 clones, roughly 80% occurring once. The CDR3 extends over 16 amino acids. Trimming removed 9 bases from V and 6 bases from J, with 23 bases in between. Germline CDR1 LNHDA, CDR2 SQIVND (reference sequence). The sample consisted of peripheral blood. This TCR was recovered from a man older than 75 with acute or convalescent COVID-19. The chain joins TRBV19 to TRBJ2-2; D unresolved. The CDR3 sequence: CASRPGWVSSAGELFF. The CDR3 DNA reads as TGTGCCAGCCGCCCAGGATGGGTGTCTTCGGCCGGGGAGCTGTTTTTT.